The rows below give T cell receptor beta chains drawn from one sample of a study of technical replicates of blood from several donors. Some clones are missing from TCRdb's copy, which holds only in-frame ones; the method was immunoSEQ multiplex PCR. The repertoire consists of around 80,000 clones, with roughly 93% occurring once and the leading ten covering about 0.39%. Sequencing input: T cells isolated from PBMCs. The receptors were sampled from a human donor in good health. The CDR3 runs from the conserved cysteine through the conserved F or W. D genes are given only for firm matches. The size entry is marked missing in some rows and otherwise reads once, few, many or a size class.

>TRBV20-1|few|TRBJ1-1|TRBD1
TGCACCAGACAGGGGAACACTGAAGCTTTCTTT
CTRQGNTEAFF
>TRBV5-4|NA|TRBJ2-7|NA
TGTGCCAGCAGCTTGGGGGGGCAGGTCGGAGAGCAGTACTTC
CASSLGGQVGEQYF
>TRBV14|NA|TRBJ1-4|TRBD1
TGTGCCAGCAGCCAAGGTCCAGGGGGTTCTGAAAAACTGTTTTTT
CASSQGPGGSEKLFF
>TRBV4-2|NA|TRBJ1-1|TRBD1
TGTGCCAGCAGCCAAGTAGAACAGGGGGCCACTGAAGCTTTCTTT
CASSQVEQGATEAFF
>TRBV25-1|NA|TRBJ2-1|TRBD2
TGTGCCAGCAGTGAAAGGTATGGGGGGGGCTACAATGAGCAGTTCTTC
CASSERYGGGYNEQFF
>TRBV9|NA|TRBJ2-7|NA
TGTGCCAGCAGCGTAGATCTATTGCACGAGCAGTACTTC
CASSVDLLHEQYF
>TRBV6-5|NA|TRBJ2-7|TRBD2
TGTGCCAGCTCCGGACTAGCGGGTACCTACGAGCAGTACTTC
CASSGLAGTYEQYF
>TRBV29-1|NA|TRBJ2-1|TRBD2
TGCAGCGTAGATCTCCGAGGGACTAGCGGTTACAATGAGCAGTTCTTC
CSVDLRGTSGYNEQFF
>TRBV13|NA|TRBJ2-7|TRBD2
TGTGCCAGCAGCTCACGGTGGGACTACTCCTACGAGCAGTACTTC
CASSSRWDYSYEQYF
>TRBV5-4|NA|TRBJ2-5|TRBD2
TGTGCCAGCAGCTTGGTGGCGGGAGCGGGGTTAAATATACGGGAGACCCAGTACTTC
CASSLVAGAGLNIRETQYF
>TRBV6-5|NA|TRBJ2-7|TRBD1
TGTGCCAGCAGTCCCAGGACAGGAAACTCCTACGAGCAGTACTTC
CASSPRTGNSYEQYF
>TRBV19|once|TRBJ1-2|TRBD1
TGTGCCAGTAGTCGGCCGGGACAGGGAATTCGTGGCTACACCTTC
CASSRPGQGIRGYTF
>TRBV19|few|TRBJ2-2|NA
TGTGCCAGTAGTTCTAGGACTAAATCGAACACCGGGGAGCTGTTTTTT
CASSSRTKSNTGELFF
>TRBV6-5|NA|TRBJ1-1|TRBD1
TGTGCCAGCAGTTACGAACAGGGGGCTCGGAACACTGAAGCTTTCTTT
CASSYEQGARNTEAFF
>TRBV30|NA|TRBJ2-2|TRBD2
TGTGCCTGGAGTGTATACCTAGCGGGCTTGAACACCGGGGAGCTGTTTTTT
CAWSVYLAGLNTGELFF
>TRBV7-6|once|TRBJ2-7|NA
TGTGCCAGCAGCTTAACTCATAACTACGAGCAGTACTTC
CASSLTHNYEQYF
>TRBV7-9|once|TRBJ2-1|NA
TGTGCCAGCAGCGAAAGGACAGTCAGCGAGCAGTTCTTC
CASSERTVSEQFF
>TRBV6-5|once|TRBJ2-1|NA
TGTGCCAGCAGTTCGGGTAGTGAGCAGTTCTTC
CASSSGSEQFF
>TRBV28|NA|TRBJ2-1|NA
TGTGCCAGCAGTTTTTTGCGGGAACCCTCCTACAATGAGCAGTTCTTC
CASSFLREPSYNEQFF
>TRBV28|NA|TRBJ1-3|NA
TGTGCCAGCAGTCGGACAAACTCTGGAAACACCATATATTTT
CASSRTNSGNTIYF
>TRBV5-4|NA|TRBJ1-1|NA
TGTGCCAGCAGCTTGGGAGGGAGCACTGAAGCTTTCTTT
CASSLGGSTEAFF
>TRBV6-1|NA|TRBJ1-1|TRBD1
TGTGCCAGCAGTGGCACGCCCGGGACAGGGGGTGGAGAAGCTTTCTTT
CASSGTPGTGGGEAFF
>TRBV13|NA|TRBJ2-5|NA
TGTGCCAGCAGCTTAGCCAATCAAGAGACCCAGTACTTC
CASSLANQETQYF
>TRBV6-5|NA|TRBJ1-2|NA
TGTGCCAGCAGCCGCGACAGCAACTATGGCTACACCTTC
CASSRDSNYGYTF
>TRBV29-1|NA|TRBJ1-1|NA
TGCAGCGTTGTGGTACGAGAAAACACTGAAGCTTTCTTT
CSVVVRENTEAFF
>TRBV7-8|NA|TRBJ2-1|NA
TGTGCCAGCGATAGGGGCTTCCATGAGCAGTTCTTC
CASDRGFHEQFF
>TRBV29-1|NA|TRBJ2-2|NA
TGCAGCGTAGATATCTCAGGTGCGAACACCGGGGAGCTGTTTTTT
CSVDISGANTGELFF
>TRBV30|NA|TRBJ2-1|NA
TGTGCCTGGGCTATCTTCTTAAACAATGAGCAGTTCTTC
CAWAIFLNNEQFF
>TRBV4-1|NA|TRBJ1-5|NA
TGCGCCAGCAGCCTATCGGGAACGGATAGCAATCAGCCCCAGCATTTT
CASSLSGTDSNQPQHF
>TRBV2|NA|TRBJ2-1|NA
TGTGCCAGCGTCGTCAGAGAGCAGTTCTTC
CASVVREQFF
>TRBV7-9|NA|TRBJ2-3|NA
TGTGCCAGCAGTACAGCCTCCGATACGCAGTATTTT
CASSTASDTQYF
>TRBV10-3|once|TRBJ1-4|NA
TGTGCCATCAGTGCGGGGGGAACTAATGAAAAACTGTTTTTT
CAISAGGTNEKLFF
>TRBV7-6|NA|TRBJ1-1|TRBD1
TGTGCCAGCAGCTTCCCTAGGACAGGGGAAAACACTGAAGCTTTCTTT
CASSFPRTGENTEAFF
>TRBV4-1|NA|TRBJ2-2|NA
TGCGCCAGCAGCCAAAGAGCAGGGTCGAACACCGGGGAGCTGTTTTTT
CASSQRAGSNTGELFF
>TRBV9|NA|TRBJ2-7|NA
TGTGCCAGCTCCCTTGGTGGAGGCGAGCAGTACTTC
CASSLGGGEQYF
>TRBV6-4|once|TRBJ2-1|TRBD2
TGTGCCAGCAGCACGGGGGGCGGGAGGCTAGGTGAGCAGTTCTTC
CASSTGGGRLGEQFF
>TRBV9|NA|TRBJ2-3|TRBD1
TGTGCCAGCAGCGTAGAGGACAGGGTAACAGATACGCAGTATTTT
CASSVEDRVTDTQYF
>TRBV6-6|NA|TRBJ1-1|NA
TGTGCCAGCAGCCTAAACAGGGAAATCACTGAAGCTTTCTTT
CASSLNREITEAFF
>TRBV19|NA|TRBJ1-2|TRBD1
TGTGCCAGTAGTTGGAGAAGGGACAGCGTGAACTATGGCTACACCTTC
CASSWRRDSVNYGYTF
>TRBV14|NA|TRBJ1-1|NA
TGTGCCAGCAGCCAAGATAACCGGTGGAGCACTGAAGCTTTCTTT
CASSQDNRWSTEAFF
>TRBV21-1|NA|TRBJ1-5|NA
TGTGCCAGCAGCAAAGCCACGACAGGGGCGTTAAGGCAGCCCCAGCATTTT
CASSKATTGALRQPQHF
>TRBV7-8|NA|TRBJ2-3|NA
TGTGCCAGCAGCGTACGACTCGCCTCCACAGATACGCAGTATTTT
CASSVRLASTDTQYF
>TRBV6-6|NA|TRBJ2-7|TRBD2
TGTGCCAGCAATCTCAGCGGGGACGCCCCCTACGAGCAGTACTTC
CASNLSGDAPYEQYF
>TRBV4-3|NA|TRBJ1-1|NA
TGCGCCAGCAGCCAAGATCTAGAGGCGGAAGTTACTGAAGCTTTCTTT
CASSQDLEAEVTEAFF
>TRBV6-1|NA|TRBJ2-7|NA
TGTGCCAGCAGTGAATTAAGACAGCTTTCCTACGAGCAGTACTTC
CASSELRQLSYEQYF
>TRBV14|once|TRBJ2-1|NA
TGTGCCAGCAGCCAAGGTCCAGGCGGGTTTCGATATTACAATGAGCAGTTCTTC
CASSQGPGGFRYYNEQFF
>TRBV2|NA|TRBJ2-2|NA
TGTGCCAGCAATGAGCGGAGGGGCACCGGGGAGCTGTTTTTT
CASNERRGTGELFF
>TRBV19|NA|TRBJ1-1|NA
TGTGCCAGTAGTAGCGGGACCGGCGGTGAAGCTTTCTTT
CASSSGTGGEAFF
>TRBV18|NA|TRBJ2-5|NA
TGTGCCAGCTCACCACAGGTATCAGGGCAAGAGACCCAGTACTTC
CASSPQVSGQETQYF
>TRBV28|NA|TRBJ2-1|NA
TGTGCCAGCAGAGAACAGGGCTACAATGAGCAGTTCTTC
CASREQGYNEQFF
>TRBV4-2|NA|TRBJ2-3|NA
TGTGCCAGCAGTCCGGAAGGCTGGGGCTCTAGCACAGATACGCAGTATTTT
CASSPEGWGSSTDTQYF
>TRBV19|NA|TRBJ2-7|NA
TGTGCCAGTAGTCCTTTTACCCTAGAGGAGCAGTACTTC
CASSPFTLEEQYF
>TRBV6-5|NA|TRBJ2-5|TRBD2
TGTGCCAGCAGTTACTCGGGAGGGTCTGGGGAGACCCAGTACTTC
CASSYSGGSGETQYF
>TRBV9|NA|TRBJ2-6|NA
TGTGCCAGCAGCGGGAGGGATGGGGCCAACGTCCTGACTTTC
CASSGRDGANVLTF
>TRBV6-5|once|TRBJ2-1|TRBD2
TGTGCCAGCTTGGGACTAGCGGGAGGGCCAGGAGAGCAGTTCTTC
CASLGLAGGPGEQFF
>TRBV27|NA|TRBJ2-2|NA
TGTGCCAGCAGGCAGGGCCGAACCGGGGAGCTGTTTTTT
CASRQGRTGELFF
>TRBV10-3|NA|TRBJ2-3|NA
TGTGCCATCAGTTCTAGCCCTAGCACAGATACGCAGTATTTT
CAISSSPSTDTQYF